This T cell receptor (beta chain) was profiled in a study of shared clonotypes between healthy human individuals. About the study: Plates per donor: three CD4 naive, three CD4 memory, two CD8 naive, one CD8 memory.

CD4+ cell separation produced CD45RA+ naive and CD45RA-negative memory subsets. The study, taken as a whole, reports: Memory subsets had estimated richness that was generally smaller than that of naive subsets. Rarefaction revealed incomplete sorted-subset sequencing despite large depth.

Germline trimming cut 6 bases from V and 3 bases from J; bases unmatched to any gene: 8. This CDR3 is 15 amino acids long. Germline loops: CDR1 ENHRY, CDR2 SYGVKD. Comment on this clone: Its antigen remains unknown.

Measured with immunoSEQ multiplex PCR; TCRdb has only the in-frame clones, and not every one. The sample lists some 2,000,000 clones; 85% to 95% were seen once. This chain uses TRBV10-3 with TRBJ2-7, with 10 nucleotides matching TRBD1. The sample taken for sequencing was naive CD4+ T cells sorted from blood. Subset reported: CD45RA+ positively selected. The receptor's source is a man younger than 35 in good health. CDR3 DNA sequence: TGTGCCATCAGCGATCCGGGACAGGGGCACTACGAGCAGTACTTC. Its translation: CAISDPGQGHYEQYF.